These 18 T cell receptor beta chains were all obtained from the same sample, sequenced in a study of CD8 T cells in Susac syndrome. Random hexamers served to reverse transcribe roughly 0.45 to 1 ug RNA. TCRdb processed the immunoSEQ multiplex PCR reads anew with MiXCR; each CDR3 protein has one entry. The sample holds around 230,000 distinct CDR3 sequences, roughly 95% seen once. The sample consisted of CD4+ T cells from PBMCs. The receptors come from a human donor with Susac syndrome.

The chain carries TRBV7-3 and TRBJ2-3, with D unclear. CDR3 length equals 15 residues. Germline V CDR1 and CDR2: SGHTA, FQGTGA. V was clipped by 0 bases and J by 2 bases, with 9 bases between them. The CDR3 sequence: CASSLTRGATDTQYF. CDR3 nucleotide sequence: TGTGCCAGCAGCTTAACACGCGGTGCCACAGATACGCAGTATTTT.

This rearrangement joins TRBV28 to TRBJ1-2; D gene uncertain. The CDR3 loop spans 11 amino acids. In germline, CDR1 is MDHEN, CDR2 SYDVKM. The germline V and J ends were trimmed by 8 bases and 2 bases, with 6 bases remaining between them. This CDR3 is CASVQNYGYTF. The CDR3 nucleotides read TGTGCCAGCGTGCAGAACTATGGCTACACCTTC.

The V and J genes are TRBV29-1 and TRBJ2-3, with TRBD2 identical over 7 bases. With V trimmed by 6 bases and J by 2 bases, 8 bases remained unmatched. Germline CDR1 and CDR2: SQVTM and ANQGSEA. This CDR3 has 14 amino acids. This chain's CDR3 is CSVGGTSLTDTQYF. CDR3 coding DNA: TGCAGCGTGGGGGGGACCTCACTCACAGATACGCAGTATTTT.

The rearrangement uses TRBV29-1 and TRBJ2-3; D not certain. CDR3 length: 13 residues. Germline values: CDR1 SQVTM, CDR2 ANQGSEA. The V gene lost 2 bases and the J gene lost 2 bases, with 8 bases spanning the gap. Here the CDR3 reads CSVEIEPTDTQYF. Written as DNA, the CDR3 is TGCAGCGTTGAAATTGAGCCCACAGATACGCAGTATTTT.

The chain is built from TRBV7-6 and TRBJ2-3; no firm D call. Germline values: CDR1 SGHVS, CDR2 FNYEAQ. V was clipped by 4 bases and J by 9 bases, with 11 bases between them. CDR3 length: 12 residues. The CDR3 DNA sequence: TGTGCCAGCAGCTCCCAGCGAAGCACGCAGTATTTT. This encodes CASSSQRSTQYF. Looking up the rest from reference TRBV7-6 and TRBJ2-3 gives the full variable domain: GAGVSQSPRYKVTKRGQDVALRCDPISGHVSLYWYRQALGQGPEFLTYFNYEAQQDKSGLPNDRFSAERPEGSISTLTIQRTEQRDSAMYRCASSSQRSTQYFGPGTRLTVL.

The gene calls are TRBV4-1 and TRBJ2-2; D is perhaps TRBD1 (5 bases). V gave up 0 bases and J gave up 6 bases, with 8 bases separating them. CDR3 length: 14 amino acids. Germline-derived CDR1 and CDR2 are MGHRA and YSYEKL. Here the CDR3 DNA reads TGCGCCAGCAGCCAAGAAGGGGTAGCCGGGGAGCTGTTTTTT. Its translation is CASSQEGVAGELFF.

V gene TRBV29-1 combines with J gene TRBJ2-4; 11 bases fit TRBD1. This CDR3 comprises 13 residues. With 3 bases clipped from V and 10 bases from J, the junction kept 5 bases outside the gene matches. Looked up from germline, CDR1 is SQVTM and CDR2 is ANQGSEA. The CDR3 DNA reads TGCAGCGTTGACTCGGGACAGGGGGAAATTCAGTACTTC. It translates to CSVDSGQGEIQYF.

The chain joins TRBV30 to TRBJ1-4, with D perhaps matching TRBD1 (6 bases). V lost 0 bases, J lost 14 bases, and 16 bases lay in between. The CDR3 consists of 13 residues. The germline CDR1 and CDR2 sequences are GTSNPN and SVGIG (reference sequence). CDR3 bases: TGTGCCTGGAGTGTACAAGGGACAAACTCGCTGTTTTTT. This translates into CAWSVQGTNSLFF.

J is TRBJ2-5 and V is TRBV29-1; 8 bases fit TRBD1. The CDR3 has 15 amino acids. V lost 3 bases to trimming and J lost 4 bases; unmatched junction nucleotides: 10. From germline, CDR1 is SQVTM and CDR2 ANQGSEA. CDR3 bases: TGCAGCGTTGAGAGGAGACAGGGGTCCGGAGAGACCCAGTACTTC. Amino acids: CSVERRQGSGETQYF. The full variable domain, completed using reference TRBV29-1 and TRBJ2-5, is SAVISQKPSRDICQRGTSLTIQCQVDSQVTMMFWYRQQPGQSLTLIATANQGSEATYESGFVIDKFPISRPNLTFSTLTVSNMSPEDSSIYLCSVERRQGSGETQYFGPGTRLLVL.

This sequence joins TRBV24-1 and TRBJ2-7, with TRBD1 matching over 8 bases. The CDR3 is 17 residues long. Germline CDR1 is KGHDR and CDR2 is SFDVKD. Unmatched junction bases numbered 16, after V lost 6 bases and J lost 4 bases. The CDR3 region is CATSNAGRPGQEYEQYF. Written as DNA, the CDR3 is TGTGCCACCAGTAATGCGGGGCGACCGGGACAGGAATACGAGCAGTACTTC.

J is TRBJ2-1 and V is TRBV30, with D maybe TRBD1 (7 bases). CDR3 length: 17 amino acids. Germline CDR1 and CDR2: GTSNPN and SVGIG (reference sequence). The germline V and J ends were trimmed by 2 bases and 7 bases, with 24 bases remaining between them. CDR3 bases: TGTGCCTGGAGTCCTTACGAACAGGGGAGGCGGGAAAATGAGCAGTTCTTC. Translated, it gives CAWSPYEQGRRENEQFF. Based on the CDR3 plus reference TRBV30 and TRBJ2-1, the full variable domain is SQTIHQWPATLVQPVGSPLSLECTVEGTSNPNLYWYRQAAGRGLQLLFYSVGIGQISSEVPQNLSASRPQDRQFILSSKKLLLSDSGFYLCAWSPYEQGRRENEQFFGPGTRLTVL.

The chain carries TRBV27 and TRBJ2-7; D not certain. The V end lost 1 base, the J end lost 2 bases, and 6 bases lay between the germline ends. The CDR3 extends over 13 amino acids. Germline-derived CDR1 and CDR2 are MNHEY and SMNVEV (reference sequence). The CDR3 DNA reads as TGTGCCAGCAGTTTATTCCCTACCTACGAGCAGTACTTC. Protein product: CASSLFPTYEQYF.

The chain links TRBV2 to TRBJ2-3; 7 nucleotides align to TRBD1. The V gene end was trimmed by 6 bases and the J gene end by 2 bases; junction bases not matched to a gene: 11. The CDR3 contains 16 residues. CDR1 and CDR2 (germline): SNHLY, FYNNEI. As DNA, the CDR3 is TGTGCCAGCAGAGGGGGCCGGGCCCAGCCCACAGATACGCAGTATTTT. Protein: CASRGGRAQPTDTQYF.

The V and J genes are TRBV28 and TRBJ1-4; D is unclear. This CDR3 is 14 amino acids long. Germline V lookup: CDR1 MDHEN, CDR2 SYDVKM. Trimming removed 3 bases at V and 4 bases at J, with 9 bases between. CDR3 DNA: TGTGCCAGCAGTTTGGTGCGAAATAATGAAAAACTGTTTTTT. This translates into CASSLVRNNEKLFF.

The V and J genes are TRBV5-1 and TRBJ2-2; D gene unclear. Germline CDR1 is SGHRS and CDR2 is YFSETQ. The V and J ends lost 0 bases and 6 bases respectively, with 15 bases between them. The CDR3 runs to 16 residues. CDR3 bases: TGCGCCAGCAGCTTGGCCGTGGGTGCGAAGTCCGGGGAGCTGTTTTTT. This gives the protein CASSLAVGAKSGELFF.

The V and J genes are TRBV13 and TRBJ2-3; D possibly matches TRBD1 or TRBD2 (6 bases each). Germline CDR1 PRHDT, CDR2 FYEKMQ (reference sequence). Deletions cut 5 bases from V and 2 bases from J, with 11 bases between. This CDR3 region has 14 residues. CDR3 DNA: TGTGCCAGCAGCCGGCGGGACACCACAGATACGCAGTATTTT. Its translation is CASSRRDTTDTQYF.

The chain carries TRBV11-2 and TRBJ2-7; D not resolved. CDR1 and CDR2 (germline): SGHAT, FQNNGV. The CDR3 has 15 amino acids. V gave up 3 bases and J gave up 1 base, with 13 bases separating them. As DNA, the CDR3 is TGTGCCAGCAGCTTGAGAACTGCCAAGTCCTACGAGCAGTACTTC. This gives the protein CASSLRTAKSYEQYF.

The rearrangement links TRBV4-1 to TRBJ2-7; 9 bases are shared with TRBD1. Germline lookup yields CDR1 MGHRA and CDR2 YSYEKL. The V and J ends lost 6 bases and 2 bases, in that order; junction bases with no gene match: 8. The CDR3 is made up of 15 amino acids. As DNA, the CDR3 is TGCGCCAGCAGTCGCGACAGGGGGGACACCTACGAGCAGTACTTC. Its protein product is CASSRDRGDTYEQYF.